One and the same sample provided the 8 T cell receptor beta chains below, sequenced in a study of blood T cell repertoires in COVID-19. Some clones are missing from TCRdb's copy, which holds only in-frame ones; the method was immunoSEQ multiplex PCR. The sample contains around 51,000 clones, around nine tenths of which appear only once. Input material: peripheral blood. These receptors were obtained from a man between 65 and 80 years old with acute or convalescent COVID-19.

CDR3 amino acids: CASSANRLGRSVYEQYF. DNA of the CDR3: TGCGCCAGCAGCGCAAACCGTTTGGGGCGCAGCGTCTACGAGCAGTACTTC. The chain carries TRBV5-1 and TRBJ2-7; the D gene is possibly TRBD1 (5 bases). CDR3 length: 17 residues. The germline V and J ends were trimmed by 4 bases and 3 bases, with 23 bases remaining between them. Looked up from germline, CDR1 is SGHRS and CDR2 is YFSETQ.

The chain joins TRBV5-1 to TRBJ2-1; TRBD2 matches at 13 bases. Germline assignment: CDR1 SGHRS and CDR2 YFSETQ. CDR3 length: 18 amino acids. J was trimmed by 0 bases and V by 4 bases; bases with no gene match: 7. Written as DNA, the CDR3 is TGCGCCAGCAGCCCAGGGACTAGCGGGGTGAGCTCCTACAATGAGCAGTTCTTC. Translation: CASSPGTSGVSSYNEQFF.

This rearrangement joins TRBV5-1 to TRBJ2-1; the match to TRBD2 covers 9 bases. CDR3 length: 13 amino acids. Germline lookup yields CDR1 SGHRS and CDR2 YFSETQ. V lost 8 bases, J lost 9 bases, and 9 bases stayed unmatched. The DNA of the CDR3 is TGCGCCAGTGGGCTAGCGGGGAAGGTTGAGCAGTTCTTC. Protein sequence: CASGLAGKVEQFF.

This chain links TRBV6-6 with TRBJ1-4, with D perhaps matching TRBD1 (6 bases). The V gene's germline CDR1 is MNHNY and CDR2 SVGAGI (reference sequence). The ends were cut back, 5 bases at V and 5 bases at J, with 15 bases in the middle. The CDR3 extends over 15 amino acids. The CDR3 protein is CASSGWDTINEKLFF. The CDR3 DNA is TGTGCCAGCAGTGGATGGGACACTATAAATGAAAAACTGTTTTTT.

The chain combines TRBV12-3 or TRBV12-4 with TRBJ2-5; TRBD1 is a possible D gene (5 bases). The V end lost 6 bases, the J end lost 4 bases, and 12 bases lay between the germline ends. This CDR3 is 13 amino acids long. The CDR3 spells CASSHGASETQYF. CDR3 bases: TGTGCCAGCAGCCATGGGGCATCAGAGACCCAGTACTTC.

CDR3 nucleotide sequence: TGTGCCAGCAGCTTAAACTCGCTAGCGGATTACAATGAGCAGTTCTTC. It encodes CASSLNSLADYNEQFF. The V and J genes are TRBV7-3 and TRBJ2-1; 7 bases agree with TRBD2. In germline, CDR1 is SGHTA, CDR2 FQGTGA. The CDR3 loop spans 16 amino acids. J gave up 4 bases and V 1 base, and 7 bases lay outside the gene matches.

The V call is TRBV6-6, the J call TRBJ1-2; 8 nucleotides align to TRBD1. V dropped 4 bases and J dropped 4; count of bases not matched to a gene: 8. Germline V lookup: CDR1 MNHNY, CDR2 SVGAGI (reference sequence). The CDR3 has 15 amino acids. Written as DNA, the CDR3 is TGTGCCAGCAGTTCCATCGGGACAGGTGGCTATGGCTACACCTTC. Protein product: CASSSIGTGGYGYTF.

This clone was observed once. The genes are TRBV4-3 and TRBJ1-3, with a weak D call TRBD1 (6 bases). Looked up from germline, CDR1 is LGHNA and CDR2 is YSLEER. The V gene lost 2 bases and the J gene lost 4 bases, with 9 bases spanning the gap. The length of the CDR3 is 14 residues. The CDR3 here is CASSQTGRGNTIYF. The DNA for the CDR3 is TGCGCCAGCAGCCAAACAGGGAGAGGAAACACCATATATTTT.